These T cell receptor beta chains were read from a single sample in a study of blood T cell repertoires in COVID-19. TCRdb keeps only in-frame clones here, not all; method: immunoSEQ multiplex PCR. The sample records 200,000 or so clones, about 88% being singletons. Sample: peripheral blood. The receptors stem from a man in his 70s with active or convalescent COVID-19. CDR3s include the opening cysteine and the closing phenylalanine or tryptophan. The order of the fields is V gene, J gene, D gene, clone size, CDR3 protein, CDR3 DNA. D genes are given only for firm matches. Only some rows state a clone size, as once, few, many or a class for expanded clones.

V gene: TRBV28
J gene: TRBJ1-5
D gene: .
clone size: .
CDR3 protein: CASTGQLNSNQPQHF
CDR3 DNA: TGTGCCAGCACCGGACAGTTAAATAGCAATCAGCCCCAGCATTTT

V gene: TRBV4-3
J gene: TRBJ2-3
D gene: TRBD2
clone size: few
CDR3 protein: CASSQGLAEADTQYF
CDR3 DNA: TGCGCCAGCAGCCAAGGTCTAGCGGAGGCAGATACGCAGTATTTT

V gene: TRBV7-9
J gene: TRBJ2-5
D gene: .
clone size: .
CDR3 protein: CASSLGSGPGVNF
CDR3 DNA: TGTGCCAGCAGCTTAGGGAGTGGTCCGGGAGTTAACTTC

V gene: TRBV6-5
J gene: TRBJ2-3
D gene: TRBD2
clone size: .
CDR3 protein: CASSPSGASTDTQYF
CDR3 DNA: TGTGCCAGCAGTCCTAGCGGAGCTAGCACAGATACGCAGTATTTT

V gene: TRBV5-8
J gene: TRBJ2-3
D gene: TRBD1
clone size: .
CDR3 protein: CASSPDRGGTDTQYF
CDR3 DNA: TGTGCCAGCAGCCCTGACAGGGGGGGCACAGATACGCAGTATTTT

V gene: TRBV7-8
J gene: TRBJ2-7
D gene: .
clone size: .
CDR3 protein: CASSSLERITYEQYF
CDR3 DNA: TGTGCCAGCAGCTCCCTTGAGCGGATAACCTACGAGCAGTACTTC

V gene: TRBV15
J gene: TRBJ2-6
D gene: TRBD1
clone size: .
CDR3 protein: CATSQTGTASFSGANVLTF
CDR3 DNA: TGTGCCACCAGTCAAACCGGGACAGCATCGTTCTCTGGGGCCAACGTCCTGACTTTC

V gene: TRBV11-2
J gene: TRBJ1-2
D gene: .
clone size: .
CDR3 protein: CASSSNYGYTF
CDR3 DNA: TGTGCCAGCAGCTCAAACTATGGCTACACCTTC

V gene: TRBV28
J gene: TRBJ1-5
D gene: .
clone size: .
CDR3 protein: CASRNRYSNQPQHF
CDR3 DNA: TGTGCCAGCAGAAACAGGTATAGCAATCAGCCCCAGCATTTT

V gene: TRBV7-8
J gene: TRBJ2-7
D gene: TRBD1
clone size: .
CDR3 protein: CASSLGGTGLRNEQYF
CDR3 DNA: TGTGCCAGCAGCTTAGGGGGGACAGGGTTGAGGAACGAGCAGTACTTC

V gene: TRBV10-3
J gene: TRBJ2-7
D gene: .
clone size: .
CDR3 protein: CAIGGDKIYEQYF
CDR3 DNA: TGTGCCATCGGGGGGGACAAGATCTACGAGCAGTACTTC

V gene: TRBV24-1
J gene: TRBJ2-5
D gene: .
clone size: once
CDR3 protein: CATSDFAGNQETQYF
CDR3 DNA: TGTGCCACCAGTGATTTTGCGGGGAACCAAGAGACCCAGTACTTC

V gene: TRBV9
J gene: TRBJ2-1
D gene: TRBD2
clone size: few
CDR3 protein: CASSGIAGVGGYNEQFF
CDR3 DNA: TGTGCCAGCAGCGGGATAGCGGGGGTAGGGGGCTACAATGAGCAGTTCTTC

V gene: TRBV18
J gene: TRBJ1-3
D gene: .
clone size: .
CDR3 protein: CASSEIQTGSGNTIYF
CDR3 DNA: TGTGCCAGCTCAGAAATTCAGACGGGCTCTGGAAACACCATATATTTT

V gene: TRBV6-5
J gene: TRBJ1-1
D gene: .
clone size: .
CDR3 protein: CASRQGTEAFF
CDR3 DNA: TGTGCCAGCAGACAGGGCACTGAAGCTTTCTTT

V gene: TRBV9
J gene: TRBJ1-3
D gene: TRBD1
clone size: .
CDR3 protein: CASSVADRVPGNTIYF
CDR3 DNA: TGTGCCAGCAGCGTAGCGGACAGGGTACCTGGAAACACCATATATTTT

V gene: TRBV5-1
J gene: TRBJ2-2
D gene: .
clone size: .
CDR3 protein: CASSQYTGELFF
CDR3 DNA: TGCGCCAGCAGCCAATACACCGGGGAGCTGTTTTTT

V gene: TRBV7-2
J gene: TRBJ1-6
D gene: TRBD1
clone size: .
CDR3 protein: CASSSRGQEWADNSPLHF
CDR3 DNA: TGTGCCAGCAGCTCTAGGGGACAGGAATGGGCGGATAATTCACCCCTCCACTTT

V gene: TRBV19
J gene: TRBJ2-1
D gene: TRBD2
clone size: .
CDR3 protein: CASSKNSGGRPYEQFF
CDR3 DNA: TGTGCCAGTAGTAAGAATAGCGGGGGGCGCCCTTATGAGCAGTTCTTC

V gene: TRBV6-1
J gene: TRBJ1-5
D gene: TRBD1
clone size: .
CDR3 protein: CASSEGQGGQPQHF
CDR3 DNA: TGTGCCAGCAGTGAAGGGCAGGGGGGACAGCCCCAGCATTTT

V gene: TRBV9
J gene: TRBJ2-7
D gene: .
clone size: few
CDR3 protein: CASSDGTSYEQYF
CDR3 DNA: TGTGCCAGCAGCGACGGGACAAGCTACGAGCAGTACTTC

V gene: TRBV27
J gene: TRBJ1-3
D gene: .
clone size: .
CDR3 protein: CASSLEGDSGNTIYF
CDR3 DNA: TGTGCCAGCAGTTTAGAGGGAGACTCTGGAAACACCATATATTTT

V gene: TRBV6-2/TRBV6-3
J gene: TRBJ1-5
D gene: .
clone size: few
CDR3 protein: CASSYTTGSNQPQHF
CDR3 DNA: TGTGCCAGCAGTTACACGACTGGGAGCAATCAGCCCCAGCATTTT

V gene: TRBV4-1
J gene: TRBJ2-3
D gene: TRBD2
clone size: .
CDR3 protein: CASSQGLADTDTQYF
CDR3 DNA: TGCGCCAGCAGCCAAGGGCTAGCGGACACAGATACGCAGTATTTT